These T cell receptor beta chains were read from a single sample in a study of blood T cell repertoires in COVID-19. The table came from immunoSEQ multiplex PCR; TCRdb's copy has only in-frame clones and leaves some out. The sample lists about 290,000 clones; about nine tenths were seen once. Specimen: peripheral blood. All receptors derive from a woman aged 25-40 years with active or convalescent COVID-19. CDR3s include the opening cysteine and the closing phenylalanine or tryptophan. Fields, in order: CDR3 protein, CDR3 DNA, V gene, D gene, J gene, CDR3 length, clone size. The D gene is left open where the match is weak. Rows give clone size only sometimes, using once, few, many, or a class for an expanded clone.

cdr3_aa: CASSRGTGDEQYF
cdr3_nt: TGTGCCAGCAGTCGCGGGACAGGGGACGAGCAGTACTTC
v_call: TRBV7-2
d_call: TRBD1
j_call: TRBJ2-7
cdr3_length: 13
clone_size: .

cdr3_aa: CASSLVGQVYEQFF
cdr3_nt: TGTGCCAGCAGCTTAGTGGGACAGGTCTATGAGCAGTTCTTC
v_call: TRBV7-2
d_call: TRBD1
j_call: TRBJ2-1
cdr3_length: 14
clone_size: .

cdr3_aa: CASSQGMNTEAFF
cdr3_nt: TGTGCCAGCAGCCAGGGTATGAACACTGAAGCTTTCTTT
v_call: TRBV7-9
d_call: .
j_call: TRBJ1-1
cdr3_length: 13
clone_size: .

cdr3_aa: CASSPRGAGGRDSYNEQFF
cdr3_nt: TGTGCCAGCAGTCCGCGGGGAGCGGGGGGGCGAGACTCCTACAATGAGCAGTTCTTC
v_call: TRBV7-2
d_call: TRBD2
j_call: TRBJ2-1
cdr3_length: 19
clone_size: .

cdr3_aa: CASSHALSTEAFF
cdr3_nt: TGTGCCAGCAGCCACGCCCTATCCACTGAAGCTTTCTTT
v_call: TRBV12-3/TRBV12-4
d_call: .
j_call: TRBJ1-1
cdr3_length: 13
clone_size: .

cdr3_aa: CASSYPLGGVQEKLFF
cdr3_nt: TGTGCCAGCAGTTACCCCCTGGGGGGGGTTCAGGAAAAACTGTTTTTT
v_call: TRBV6-6
d_call: .
j_call: TRBJ1-4
cdr3_length: 16
clone_size: .

cdr3_aa: CASSLYSHNEKLFF
cdr3_nt: TGCGCCAGCAGCTTGTACAGCCACAATGAAAAACTGTTTTTT
v_call: TRBV5-1
d_call: .
j_call: TRBJ1-4
cdr3_length: 14
clone_size: .

cdr3_aa: CASSYPAGGAAFF
cdr3_nt: TGTGCCAGCAGTTACCCAGCCGGAGGGGCAGCTTTCTTT
v_call: TRBV5-6
d_call: .
j_call: TRBJ1-1
cdr3_length: 13
clone_size: .

cdr3_aa: CASSLTGQASPLHF
cdr3_nt: TGTGCCAGCAGCTTAACGGGACAGGCCTCACCCCTCCACTTT
v_call: TRBV7-3
d_call: TRBD1
j_call: TRBJ1-6
cdr3_length: 14
clone_size: .

cdr3_aa: CASSLVGGLAGEEQYF
cdr3_nt: TGTGCCAGCAGCTTAGTAGGGGGACTAGCGGGGGAGGAGCAGTACTTC
v_call: TRBV7-8
d_call: TRBD2
j_call: TRBJ2-7
cdr3_length: 16
clone_size: .

cdr3_aa: CASRSPSRGHNEQFF
cdr3_nt: TGTGCCAGCAGGTCCCCTAGCCGGGGTCACAATGAGCAGTTCTTC
v_call: TRBV7-2
d_call: .
j_call: TRBJ2-1
cdr3_length: 15
clone_size: once

cdr3_aa: CASSDRRGQETQYF
cdr3_nt: TGTGCCAGCAGTGATAGACGGGGGCAAGAGACCCAGTACTTC
v_call: TRBV6-1
d_call: .
j_call: TRBJ2-5
cdr3_length: 14
clone_size: .

cdr3_aa: CASSYFLNSPLHF
cdr3_nt: TGTGCCAGCAGTTACTTTCTGAATTCACCCCTCCACTTT
v_call: TRBV6-5
d_call: .
j_call: TRBJ1-6
cdr3_length: 13
clone_size: .

cdr3_aa: CASSPRLTGAYNEQFF
cdr3_nt: TGTGCCAGCAGCCCCCGACTAACCGGGGCCTACAATGAGCAGTTCTTC
v_call: TRBV6-2/TRBV6-3
d_call: .
j_call: TRBJ2-1
cdr3_length: 16
clone_size: once

cdr3_aa: CAISYGETQYF
cdr3_nt: TGTGCCATCAGCTACGGGGAGACCCAGTACTTC
v_call: TRBV10-3
d_call: .
j_call: TRBJ2-5
cdr3_length: 11
clone_size: few

cdr3_aa: CASRFFSPGAMNTEAFF
cdr3_nt: TGCGCCAGCCGCTTCTTCTCGCCTGGGGCCATGAACACTGAAGCTTTCTTT
v_call: TRBV5-1
d_call: .
j_call: TRBJ1-1
cdr3_length: 17
clone_size: .

cdr3_aa: CASSPGGNEQFF
cdr3_nt: TGTGCCAGCAGCCCGGGGGGGAATGAGCAGTTCTTC
v_call: TRBV5-6
d_call: TRBD2
j_call: TRBJ2-1
cdr3_length: 12
clone_size: .

cdr3_aa: CASSISRGETQYF
cdr3_nt: TGTGCCAGTAGTATCTCCCGGGGGGAGACCCAGTACTTC
v_call: TRBV19
d_call: .
j_call: TRBJ2-5
cdr3_length: 13
clone_size: .

cdr3_aa: CASSSRGGWSTEAFF
cdr3_nt: TGCGCCAGCAGCTCCCGAGGGGGCTGGAGCACTGAAGCTTTCTTT
v_call: TRBV5-1
d_call: TRBD1
j_call: TRBJ1-1
cdr3_length: 15
clone_size: .

cdr3_aa: CASSLRTSGDEQFF
cdr3_nt: TGTGCCAGCAGCCTGCGGACTAGCGGTGATGAGCAGTTCTTC
v_call: TRBV7-9
d_call: TRBD2
j_call: TRBJ2-1
cdr3_length: 14
clone_size: .

cdr3_aa: CATRRESSGDQPQHF
cdr3_nt: TGTGCCACCAGGCGGGAGTCAAGCGGAGATCAGCCCCAGCATTTT
v_call: TRBV24-1
d_call: .
j_call: TRBJ1-5
cdr3_length: 15
clone_size: .

cdr3_aa: CASKDPGTSGLEQYF
cdr3_nt: TGCGCCAGCAAGGACCCCGGGACTAGCGGATTGGAGCAGTATTTT
v_call: TRBV10-1
d_call: TRBD2
j_call: TRBJ2-3
cdr3_length: 15
clone_size: .

cdr3_aa: CAWNVGGYNSPLHF
cdr3_nt: TGTGCCTGGAACGTGGGGGGCTATAATTCACCCCTCCACTTT
v_call: TRBV30
d_call: .
j_call: TRBJ1-6
cdr3_length: 14
clone_size: .

cdr3_aa: CASSFHGLAGGPLVEQYF
cdr3_nt: TGCGCCAGCAGCTTCCATGGACTAGCGGGGGGTCCTCTAGTAGAGCAGTACTTC
v_call: TRBV5-1
d_call: TRBD2
j_call: TRBJ2-7
cdr3_length: 18
clone_size: .

cdr3_aa: CASSLASEKLFF
cdr3_nt: TGTGCCAGCAGCTTAGCTAGTGAAAAACTGTTTTTT
v_call: TRBV11-2
d_call: .
j_call: TRBJ1-4
cdr3_length: 12
clone_size: .

cdr3_aa: CASSDPPRSYNSPLHF
cdr3_nt: TGTGCCAGCAGTGACCCCCCGCGCTCCTATAATTCACCCCTCCACTTT
v_call: TRBV6-1
d_call: .
j_call: TRBJ1-6
cdr3_length: 16
clone_size: .

cdr3_aa: CATSRGRDINYGYTF
cdr3_nt: TGTGCCACCAGCAGAGGCCGGGACATAAACTATGGCTACACCTTC
v_call: TRBV15
d_call: .
j_call: TRBJ1-2
cdr3_length: 15
clone_size: .

cdr3_aa: CASHGAGGRQETQYF
cdr3_nt: TGTGCCAGCCACGGAGCGGGGGGGCGGCAAGAGACCCAGTACTTC
v_call: TRBV7-8
d_call: TRBD2
j_call: TRBJ2-5
cdr3_length: 15
clone_size: .

cdr3_aa: CASGEDSLRIQYF
cdr3_nt: TGTGCCAGCGGCGAGGACAGTTTGCGCATTCAGTACTTC
v_call: TRBV11-3
d_call: .
j_call: TRBJ2-4
cdr3_length: 13
clone_size: .

cdr3_aa: CASSLGQGAPRPQHF
cdr3_nt: TGTGCCAGCAGCTTGGGACAGGGCGCCCCACGGCCCCAGCATTTT
v_call: TRBV5-5
d_call: TRBD1
j_call: TRBJ1-5
cdr3_length: 15
clone_size: once

cdr3_aa: CAWKRPDRIEAFF
cdr3_nt: TGTGCCTGGAAGAGACCAGACAGAATTGAAGCTTTCTTT
v_call: TRBV30
d_call: .
j_call: TRBJ1-1
cdr3_length: 13
clone_size: .

cdr3_aa: CASSWTGTGIYEQFF
cdr3_nt: TGCGCCAGCAGCTGGACCGGGACAGGGATCTATGAGCAGTTCTTC
v_call: TRBV5-1
d_call: TRBD1
j_call: TRBJ2-1
cdr3_length: 15
clone_size: .

cdr3_aa: CASSFDRASTDTQYF
cdr3_nt: TGCGCCAGCAGTTTCGACAGGGCGAGCACAGATACGCAGTATTTT
v_call: TRBV5-1
d_call: TRBD1
j_call: TRBJ2-3
cdr3_length: 15
clone_size: once

cdr3_aa: CASTLDFAGGGTDTQYF
cdr3_nt: TGTGCCAGCACCCTAGACTTTGCGGGGGGGGGCACAGATACGCAGTATTTT
v_call: TRBV7-2
d_call: TRBD2
j_call: TRBJ2-3
cdr3_length: 17
clone_size: .

cdr3_aa: CASSVSPLEVPQHF
cdr3_nt: TGTGCCAGCAGCGTAAGTCCCCTGGAGGTGCCCCAGCATTTT
v_call: TRBV9
d_call: .
j_call: TRBJ1-5
cdr3_length: 14
clone_size: once

cdr3_aa: CATSKAGTGLEQYF
cdr3_nt: TGTGCCACCAGCAAAGCCGGGACAGGGCTCGAGCAGTACTTC
v_call: TRBV15
d_call: TRBD1
j_call: TRBJ2-7
cdr3_length: 14
clone_size: .

cdr3_aa: CASSSPRVGTEAFF
cdr3_nt: TGCGCCAGCAGTTCCCCGCGGGTGGGGACTGAAGCTTTCTTT
v_call: TRBV5-1
d_call: .
j_call: TRBJ1-1
cdr3_length: 14
clone_size: .

cdr3_aa: CASSLAGEGYVSGAFF
cdr3_nt: TGTGCCAGCAGCTTGGCCGGGGAGGGGTATGTGTCCGGGGCTTTCTTT
v_call: TRBV5-8
d_call: .
j_call: TRBJ1-1
cdr3_length: 16
clone_size: .

cdr3_aa: CASSQDLPGLAGGRSSYNEQFF
cdr3_nt: TGCGCCAGCAGCCAAGACCTCCCGGGACTAGCGGGGGGGAGGAGCTCCTACAATGAGCAGTTCTTC
v_call: TRBV4-3
d_call: TRBD2
j_call: TRBJ2-1
cdr3_length: 22
clone_size: once

cdr3_aa: CASSPAPGQGDQPQHF
cdr3_nt: TGTGCCAGCAGTCCAGCTCCGGGACAGGGGGATCAGCCCCAGCATTTT
v_call: TRBV7-8
d_call: TRBD1
j_call: TRBJ1-5
cdr3_length: 16
clone_size: .

cdr3_aa: CASSGGAGYEQYF
cdr3_nt: TGTGCCAGTAGCGGGGGGGCCGGGTACGAGCAGTACTTC
v_call: TRBV6-5
d_call: TRBD2
j_call: TRBJ2-7
cdr3_length: 13
clone_size: .